This T cell receptor beta chain was observed in a study of blood T cell repertoires in COVID-19. In the study overall: The United States, Italy and Spain provided the acute and convalescent COVID-19 samples.

Looked up from germline, CDR1 is SGHRS and CDR2 is YFSETQ. The CDR3 totals 14 residues. V shed 4 bases and J shed 4 bases, with 14 bases lying between them. Authors' processing steps: Amplification of reference gene primers provided the estimated nucleated cell counts. Clones were read by immunoSEQ multiplex PCR, and TCRdb kept only the in-frame ones, dropping some. D and trimming were read from the DNA, whereas the V and J calls and clone size are those reported in that table. Found here are roughly 150,000 clones, 85% to 90% of them singletons; the top ten hold 4%. The rearrangement joins TRBV5-1 to TRBJ1-2, with TRBD1 as a possible D gene (6 bases). The clonotype originates from a woman aged 70-85 years with acute or convalescent COVID-19. Sequenced sample: peripheral blood. CDR3 nucleotide sequence: TGCGCCAGCAGCATGAATACAGGGCTCTATGGCTACACCTTC. Protein: CASSMNTGLYGYTF.